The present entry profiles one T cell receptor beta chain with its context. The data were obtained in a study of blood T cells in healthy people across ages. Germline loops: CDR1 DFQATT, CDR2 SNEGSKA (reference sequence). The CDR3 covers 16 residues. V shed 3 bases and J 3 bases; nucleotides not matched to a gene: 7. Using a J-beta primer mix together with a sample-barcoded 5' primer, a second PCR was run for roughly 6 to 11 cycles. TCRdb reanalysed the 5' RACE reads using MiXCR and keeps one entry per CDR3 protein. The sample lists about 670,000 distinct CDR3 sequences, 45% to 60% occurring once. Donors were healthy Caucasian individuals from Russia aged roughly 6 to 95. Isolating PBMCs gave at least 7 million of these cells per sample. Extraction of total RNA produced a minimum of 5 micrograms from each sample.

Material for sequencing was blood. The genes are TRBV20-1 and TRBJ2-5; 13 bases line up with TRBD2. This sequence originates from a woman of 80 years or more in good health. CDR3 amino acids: CSASGLAGVEEETQYF. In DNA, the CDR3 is TGCAGTGCTAGCGGACTAGCGGGGGTTGAGGAAGAGACCCAGTACTTC.